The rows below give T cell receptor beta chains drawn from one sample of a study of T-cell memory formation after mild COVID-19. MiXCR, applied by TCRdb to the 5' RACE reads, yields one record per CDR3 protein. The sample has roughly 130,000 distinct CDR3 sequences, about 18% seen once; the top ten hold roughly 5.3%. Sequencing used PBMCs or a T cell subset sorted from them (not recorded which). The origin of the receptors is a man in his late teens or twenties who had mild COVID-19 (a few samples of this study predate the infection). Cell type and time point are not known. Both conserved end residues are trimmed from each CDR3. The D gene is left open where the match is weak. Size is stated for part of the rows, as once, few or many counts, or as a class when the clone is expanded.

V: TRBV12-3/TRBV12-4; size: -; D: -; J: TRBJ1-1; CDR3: ASSYLGGPNTEAF
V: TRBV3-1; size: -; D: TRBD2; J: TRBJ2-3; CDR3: ASGPAGEPTDTQY
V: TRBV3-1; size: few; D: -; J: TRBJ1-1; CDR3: ASSIGEGAF
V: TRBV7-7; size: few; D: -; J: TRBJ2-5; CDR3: ASSFTPSSETQY
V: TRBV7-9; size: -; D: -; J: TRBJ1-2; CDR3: ASSLAVGGRGYGYT
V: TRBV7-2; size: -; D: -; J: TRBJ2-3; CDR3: ASSLATPSTDTQY
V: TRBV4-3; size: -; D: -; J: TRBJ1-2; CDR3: ASSQETAYGYT
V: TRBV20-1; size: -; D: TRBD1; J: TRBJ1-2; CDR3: SAAGTGGAGYGYT
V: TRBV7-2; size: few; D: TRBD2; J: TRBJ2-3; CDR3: ASRWGLAGYLTSTDTQY
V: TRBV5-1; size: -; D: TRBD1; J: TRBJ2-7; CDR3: ASSLGTGEDHEQY
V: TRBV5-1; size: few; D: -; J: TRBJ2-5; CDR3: ASSPRTVEETQY
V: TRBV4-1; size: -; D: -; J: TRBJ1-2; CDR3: ASSQVRLGGYT
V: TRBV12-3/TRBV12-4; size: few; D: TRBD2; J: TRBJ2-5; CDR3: ASRAGLGKETQY
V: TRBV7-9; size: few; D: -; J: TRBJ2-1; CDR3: ASSLAFRVSNEQF
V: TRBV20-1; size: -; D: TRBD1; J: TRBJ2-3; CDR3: SAEQDRTSTDTQY
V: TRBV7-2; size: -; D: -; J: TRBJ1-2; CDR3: ASIPLGAVANYGYT
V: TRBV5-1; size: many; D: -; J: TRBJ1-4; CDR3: ASSLTANEKLF
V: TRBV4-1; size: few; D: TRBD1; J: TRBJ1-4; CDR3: ASSRQGAREKLF
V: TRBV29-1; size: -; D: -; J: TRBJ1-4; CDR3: SVEVGRGEKLF
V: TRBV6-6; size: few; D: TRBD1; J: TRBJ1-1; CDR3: ASRLTTGGISSTEAF
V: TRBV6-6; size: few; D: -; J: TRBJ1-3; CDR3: ASSSGTNRNTIY
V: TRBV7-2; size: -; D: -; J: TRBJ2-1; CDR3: ASSFTGTGYNEQF
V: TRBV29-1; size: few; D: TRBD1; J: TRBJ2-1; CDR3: SATGKGNEQF
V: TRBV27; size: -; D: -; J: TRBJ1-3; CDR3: ASSFRAGAADTIY
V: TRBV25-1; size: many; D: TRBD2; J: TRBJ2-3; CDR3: ASTPKRGGTDTQY
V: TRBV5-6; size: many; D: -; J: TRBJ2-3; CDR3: ASTQTTRTDTQY
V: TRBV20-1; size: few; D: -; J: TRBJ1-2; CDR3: SAPDAGIGYT
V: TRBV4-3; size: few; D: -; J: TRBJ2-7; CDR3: ASSQDRLVPEQY